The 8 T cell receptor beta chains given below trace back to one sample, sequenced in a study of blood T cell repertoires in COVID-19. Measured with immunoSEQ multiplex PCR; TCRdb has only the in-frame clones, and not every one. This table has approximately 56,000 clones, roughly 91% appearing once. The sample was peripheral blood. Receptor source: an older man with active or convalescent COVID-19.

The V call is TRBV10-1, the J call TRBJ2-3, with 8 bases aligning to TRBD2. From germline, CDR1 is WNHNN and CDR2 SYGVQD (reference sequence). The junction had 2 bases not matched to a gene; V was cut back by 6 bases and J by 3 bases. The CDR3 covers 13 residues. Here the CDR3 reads CASSPSGTDTQYF. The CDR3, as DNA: TGCGCCAGCAGCCCTAGCGGGACAGATACGCAGTATTTT.

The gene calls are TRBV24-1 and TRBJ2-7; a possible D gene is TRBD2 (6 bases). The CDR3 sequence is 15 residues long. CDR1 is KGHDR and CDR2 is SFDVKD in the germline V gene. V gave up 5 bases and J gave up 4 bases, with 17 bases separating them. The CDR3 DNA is TGTGCCACCAGTGGCCAGGAGGGCCTCTTTTACGAGCAGTACTTC. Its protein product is CATSGQEGLFYEQYF.

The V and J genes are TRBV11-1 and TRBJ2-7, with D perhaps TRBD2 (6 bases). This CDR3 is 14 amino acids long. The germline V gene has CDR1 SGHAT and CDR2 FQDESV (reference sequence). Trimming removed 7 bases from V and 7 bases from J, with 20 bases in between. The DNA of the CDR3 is TGTGCCAGCACCCGCGGGGCTAGCAGCGGGGAGCAGTACTTC. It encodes CASTRGASSGEQYF.

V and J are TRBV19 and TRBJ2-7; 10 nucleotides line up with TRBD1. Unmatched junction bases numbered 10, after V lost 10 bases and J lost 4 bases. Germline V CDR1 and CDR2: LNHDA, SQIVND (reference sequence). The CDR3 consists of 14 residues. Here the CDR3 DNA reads TGTGCCACCGAACCGGGACAGGGGCTTTACGAGCAGTACTTC. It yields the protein CATEPGQGLYEQYF.

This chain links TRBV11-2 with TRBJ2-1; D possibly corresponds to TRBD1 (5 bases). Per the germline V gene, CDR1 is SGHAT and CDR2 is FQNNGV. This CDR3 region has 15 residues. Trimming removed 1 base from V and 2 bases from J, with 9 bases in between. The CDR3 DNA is TGTGCCAGCAGCTTAGGGCAGGGAACCTACAATGAGCAGTTCTTC. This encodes CASSLGQGTYNEQFF.

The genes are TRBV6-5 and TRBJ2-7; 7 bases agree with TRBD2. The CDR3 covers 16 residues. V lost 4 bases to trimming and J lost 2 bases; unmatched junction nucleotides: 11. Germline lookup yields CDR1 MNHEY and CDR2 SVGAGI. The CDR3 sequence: CASSFPSGRGAYEQYF. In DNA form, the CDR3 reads TGTGCCAGCAGTTTTCCCTCGGGCCGGGGGGCCTACGAGCAGTACTTC.

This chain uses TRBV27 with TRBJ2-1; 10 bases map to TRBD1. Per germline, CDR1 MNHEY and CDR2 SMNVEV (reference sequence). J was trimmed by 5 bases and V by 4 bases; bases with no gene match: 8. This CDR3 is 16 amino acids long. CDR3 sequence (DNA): TGTGCCAGCAGTTCGACCGGGACAGGGGTGGACAATGAGCAGTTCTTC. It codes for CASSSTGTGVDNEQFF.

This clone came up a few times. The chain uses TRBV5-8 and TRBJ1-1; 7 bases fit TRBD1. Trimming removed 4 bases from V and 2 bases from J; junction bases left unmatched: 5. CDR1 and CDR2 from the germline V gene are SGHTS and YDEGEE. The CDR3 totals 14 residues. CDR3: CASSKTGFNTEAFF. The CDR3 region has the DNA TGTGCCAGCAGCAAGACAGGGTTCAACACTGAAGCTTTCTTT.